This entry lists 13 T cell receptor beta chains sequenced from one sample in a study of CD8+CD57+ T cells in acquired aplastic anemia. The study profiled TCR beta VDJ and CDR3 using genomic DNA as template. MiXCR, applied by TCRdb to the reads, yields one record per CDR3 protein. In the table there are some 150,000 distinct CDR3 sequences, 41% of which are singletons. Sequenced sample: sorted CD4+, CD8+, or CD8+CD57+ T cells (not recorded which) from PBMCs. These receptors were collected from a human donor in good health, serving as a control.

In DNA form, the CDR3 reads TGTGCCAGCAGCTTAACAGGACAGGGGAGCGAGCAGTACTTC. It translates to CASSLTGQGSEQYF. The chain links TRBV7-3 to TRBJ2-7; 9 bases map to TRBD1. V dropped 0 bases and J dropped 6; count of bases not matched to a gene: 3. Germline CDR1 reads SGHTA; CDR2 reads FQGTGA. The CDR3 contains 14 residues. Full variable domain (missing parts from reference TRBV7-3 and TRBJ2-7): GAGVSQTPSNKVTEKGKYVELRCDPISGHTALYWYRQSLGQGPEFLIYFQGTGAADDSGLPNDRFFAVRPEGSVSTLKIQRTERGDSAVYLCASSLTGQGSEQYFGPGTRLTVT.

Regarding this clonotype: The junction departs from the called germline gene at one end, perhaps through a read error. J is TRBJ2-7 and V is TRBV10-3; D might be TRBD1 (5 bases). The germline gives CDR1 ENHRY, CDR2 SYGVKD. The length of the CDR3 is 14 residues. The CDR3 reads CASSFSWGMYEQYF. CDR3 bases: TGTGCCAGCAGTTTCTCATGGGGCATGTACGAGCAGTACTTC.

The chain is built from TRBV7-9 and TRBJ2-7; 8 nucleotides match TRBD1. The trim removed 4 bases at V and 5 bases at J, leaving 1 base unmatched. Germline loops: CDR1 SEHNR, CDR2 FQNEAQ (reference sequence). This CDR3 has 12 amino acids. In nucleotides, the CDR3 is TGTGCCAGCAGCTGGACAGGGCACGAGCAGTACTTC. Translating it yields CASSWTGHEQYF.

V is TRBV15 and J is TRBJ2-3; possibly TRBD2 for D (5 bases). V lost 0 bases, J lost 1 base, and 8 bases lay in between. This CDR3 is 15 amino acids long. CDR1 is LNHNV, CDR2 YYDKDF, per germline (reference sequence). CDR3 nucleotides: TGTGCCACCAGCAGAGATCCCGGGGGCACAGATACGCAGTATTTT. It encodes CATSRDPGGTDTQYF.

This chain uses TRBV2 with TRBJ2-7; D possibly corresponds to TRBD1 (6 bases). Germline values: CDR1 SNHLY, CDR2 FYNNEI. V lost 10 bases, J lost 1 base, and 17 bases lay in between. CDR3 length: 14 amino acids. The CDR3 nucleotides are TGTGCCACCATGAAAGGACAGCTATCCTACGAGCAGTACTTC. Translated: CATMKGQLSYEQYF.

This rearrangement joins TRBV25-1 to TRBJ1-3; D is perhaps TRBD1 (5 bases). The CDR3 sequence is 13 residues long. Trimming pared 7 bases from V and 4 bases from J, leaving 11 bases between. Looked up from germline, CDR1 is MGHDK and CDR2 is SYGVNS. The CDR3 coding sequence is TGTGCCAGCACCGGAAGACAGGGAAACACCATATATTTT. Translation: CASTGRQGNTIYF.

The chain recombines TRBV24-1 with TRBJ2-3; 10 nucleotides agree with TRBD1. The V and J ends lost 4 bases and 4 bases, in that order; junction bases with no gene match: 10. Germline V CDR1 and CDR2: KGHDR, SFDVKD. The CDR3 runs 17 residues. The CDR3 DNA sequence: TGTGCCACCAGTGACCCCTCCGGGACAGGGGTCGCAGATACGCAGTATTTT. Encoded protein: CATSDPSGTGVADTQYF.

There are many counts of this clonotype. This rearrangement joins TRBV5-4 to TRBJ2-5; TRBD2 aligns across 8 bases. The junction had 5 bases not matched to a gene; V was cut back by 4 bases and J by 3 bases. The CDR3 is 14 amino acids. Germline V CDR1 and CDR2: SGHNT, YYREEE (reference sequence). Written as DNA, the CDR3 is TGTGCCAGCAGCCCAGGACTAGCAAAAGAGACCCAGTACTTC. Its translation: CASSPGLAKETQYF.

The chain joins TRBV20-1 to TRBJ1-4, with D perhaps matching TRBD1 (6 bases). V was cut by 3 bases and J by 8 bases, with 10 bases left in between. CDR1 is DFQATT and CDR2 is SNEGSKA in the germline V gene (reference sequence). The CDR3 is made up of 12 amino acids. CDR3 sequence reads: CSASGRGEKLFF. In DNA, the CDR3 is TGCAGTGCTAGCGGCAGGGGCGAAAAACTGTTTTTT.

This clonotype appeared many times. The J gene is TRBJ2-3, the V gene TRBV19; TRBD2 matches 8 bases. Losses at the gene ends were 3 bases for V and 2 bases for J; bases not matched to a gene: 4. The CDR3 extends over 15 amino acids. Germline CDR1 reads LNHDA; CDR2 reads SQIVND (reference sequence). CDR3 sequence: CASSMAGGYTDTQYF. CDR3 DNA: TGTGCCAGTAGTATGGCGGGGGGTTACACAGATACGCAGTATTTT.

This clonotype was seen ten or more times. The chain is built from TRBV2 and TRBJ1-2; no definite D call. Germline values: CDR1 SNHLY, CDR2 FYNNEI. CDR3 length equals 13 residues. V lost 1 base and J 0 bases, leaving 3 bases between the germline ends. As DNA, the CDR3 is TGTGCCAGCAGTGAAGGGGCTAACTATGGCTACACCTTC. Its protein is CASSEGANYGYTF.

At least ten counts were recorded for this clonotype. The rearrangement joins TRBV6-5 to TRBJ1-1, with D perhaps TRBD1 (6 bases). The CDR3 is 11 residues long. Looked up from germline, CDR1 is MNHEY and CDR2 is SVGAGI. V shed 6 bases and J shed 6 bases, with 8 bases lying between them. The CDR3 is CASRQGPEAFF. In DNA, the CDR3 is TGTGCCAGCAGACAGGGCCCTGAAGCTTTCTTT.

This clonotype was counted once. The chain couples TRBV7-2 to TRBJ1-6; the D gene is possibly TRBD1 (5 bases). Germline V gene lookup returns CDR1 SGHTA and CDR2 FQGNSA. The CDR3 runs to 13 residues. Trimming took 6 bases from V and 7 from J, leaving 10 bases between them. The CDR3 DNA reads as TGTGCCAGCAGGGCAGGGCGGAATTCACCCCTCCACTTT. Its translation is CASRAGRNSPLHF.